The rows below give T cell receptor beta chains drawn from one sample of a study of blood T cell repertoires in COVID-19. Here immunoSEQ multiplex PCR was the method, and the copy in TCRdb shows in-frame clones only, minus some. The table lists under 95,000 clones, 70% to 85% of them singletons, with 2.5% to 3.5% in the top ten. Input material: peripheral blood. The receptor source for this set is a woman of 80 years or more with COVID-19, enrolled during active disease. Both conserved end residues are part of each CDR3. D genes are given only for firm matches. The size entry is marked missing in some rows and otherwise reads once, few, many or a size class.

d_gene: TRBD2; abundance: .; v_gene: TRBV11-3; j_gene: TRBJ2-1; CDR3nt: TGTGCCAGCACCCTGGGGCGCGGGAGGGACAATGAGCAGTTCTTC; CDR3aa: CASTLGRGRDNEQFF
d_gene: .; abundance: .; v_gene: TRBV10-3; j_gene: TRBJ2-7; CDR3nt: TGTGCCATCAGTGAGTCGGAGTCAGTTCGGTCGTGCTTC; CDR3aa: CAISESESVRSCF
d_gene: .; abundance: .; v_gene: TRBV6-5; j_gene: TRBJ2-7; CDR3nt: TGTGCCAGCAGTTACTCCGAGACTAGCTACGAGCAGTACTTC; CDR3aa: CASSYSETSYEQYF
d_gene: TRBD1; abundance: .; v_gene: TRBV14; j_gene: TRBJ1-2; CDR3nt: TGTGCCAGCAGCCAAGGGGACAGCAACTATGGCTACACCTTC; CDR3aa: CASSQGDSNYGYTF
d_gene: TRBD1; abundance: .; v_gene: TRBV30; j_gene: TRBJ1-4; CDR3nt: TGTGCCACGTACCCGGGGACAGGGGCGACCGGACTGTTTTTT; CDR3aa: CATYPGTGATGLFF
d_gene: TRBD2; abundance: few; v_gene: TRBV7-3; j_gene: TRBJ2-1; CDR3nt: TGTGCCAGCAGTTTTTTCGGGACTAGCTACAATGAGCAGTTCTTC; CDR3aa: CASSFFGTSYNEQFF
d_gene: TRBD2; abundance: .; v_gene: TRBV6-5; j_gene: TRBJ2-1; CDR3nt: TGTGCCAGCCCGAAGGAGGGAGGGCCAGGGAATGAGCAGTTCTTC; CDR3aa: CASPKEGGPGNEQFF
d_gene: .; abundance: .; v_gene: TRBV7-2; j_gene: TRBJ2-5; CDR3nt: TGTGCCAGCAGCTTAAGGGGGACCCAGTACTTC; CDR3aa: CASSLRGTQYF
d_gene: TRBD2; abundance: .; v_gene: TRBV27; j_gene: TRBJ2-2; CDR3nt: TGTGCCAGCAGTTTATGGGGGACTAATACCGGGGAGCTGTTTTTT; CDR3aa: CASSLWGTNTGELFF
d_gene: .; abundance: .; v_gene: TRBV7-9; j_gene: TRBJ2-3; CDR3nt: TGTGCCAGCAGCTTACAGAGAAGGGGGACAGATACGCAGTATTTT; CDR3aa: CASSLQRRGTDTQYF
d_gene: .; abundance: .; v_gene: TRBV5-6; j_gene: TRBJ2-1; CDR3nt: TGTGCCAGCAGCAAATACGGGGGTAGTAATGAGCAGTTCTTC; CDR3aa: CASSKYGGSNEQFF
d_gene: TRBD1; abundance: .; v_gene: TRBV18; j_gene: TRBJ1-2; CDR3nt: TGTGCCAGCTCAACCTCACAGGGGACCCTTAACTATGGCTACACCTTC; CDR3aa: CASSTSQGTLNYGYTF
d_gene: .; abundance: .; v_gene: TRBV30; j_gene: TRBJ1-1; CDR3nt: TGTGCCTGGACAGGGGACACTGAAGCTTTCTTT; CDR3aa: CAWTGDTEAFF
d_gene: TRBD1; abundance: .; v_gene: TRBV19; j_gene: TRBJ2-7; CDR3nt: TGTGCCAGTAGTGACCCGAACAGGGGTCCTTACTACGAGCAGTACTTC; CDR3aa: CASSDPNRGPYYEQYF
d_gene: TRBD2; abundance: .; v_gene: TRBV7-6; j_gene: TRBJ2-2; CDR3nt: TGTGCCAGCAGCCGAGGACTAGCGGGGCCTTCGAACACCGGGGAGCTGTTTTTT; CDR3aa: CASSRGLAGPSNTGELFF
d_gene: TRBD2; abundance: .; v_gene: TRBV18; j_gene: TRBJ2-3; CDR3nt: TGTGCCAGCTCAACGACTAGCGGGGGGGCTAATACGCAGTATTTT; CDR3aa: CASSTTSGGANTQYF
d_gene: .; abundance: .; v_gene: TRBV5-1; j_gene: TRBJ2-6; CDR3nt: TGCGCCAGCAGCTTGGTTCCCTCCTCTGGGGCCAACGTCCTGACTTTC; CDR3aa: CASSLVPSSGANVLTF
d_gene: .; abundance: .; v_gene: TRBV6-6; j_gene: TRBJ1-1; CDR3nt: TGTGCCAGCAGTTACGCCCCGGACACTGAAGCTTTCTTT; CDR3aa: CASSYAPDTEAFF
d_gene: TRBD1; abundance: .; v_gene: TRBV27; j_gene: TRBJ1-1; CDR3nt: TGTGCCAGCAGTTACTCCTCAGGGGGCGCCGACACTGAAGCTTTCTTT; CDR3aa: CASSYSSGGADTEAFF
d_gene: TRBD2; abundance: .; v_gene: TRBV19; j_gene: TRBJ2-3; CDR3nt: TGTGCCAGCCAGCGGAACTTAGCGGGAGAAGATACGCAGTATTTT; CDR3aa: CASQRNLAGEDTQYF
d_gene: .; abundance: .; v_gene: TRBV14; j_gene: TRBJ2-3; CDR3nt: TGTGCCAGCGAATTAAGCATATTTTTTAGCACAGATACGCAGTATTTT; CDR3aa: CASELSIFFSTDTQYF
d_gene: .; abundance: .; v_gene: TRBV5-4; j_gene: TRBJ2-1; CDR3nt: TGTGCCAGCAGGAACGACTACGGTGGGAATGAGCAGTTCTTC; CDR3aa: CASRNDYGGNEQFF
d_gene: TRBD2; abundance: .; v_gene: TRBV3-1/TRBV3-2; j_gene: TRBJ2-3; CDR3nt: TGTGCCAGCAGCCAATCGGCCCTCGGGACTAGCGGGAGGAATACGCAGTATTTT; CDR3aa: CASSQSALGTSGRNTQYF
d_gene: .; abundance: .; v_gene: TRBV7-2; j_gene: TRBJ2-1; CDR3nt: TGTGCCAGCAGCTCACAACCCGGGACTCCCAGTGAGCAGTTCTTC; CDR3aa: CASSSQPGTPSEQFF
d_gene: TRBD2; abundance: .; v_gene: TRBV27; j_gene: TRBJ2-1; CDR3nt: TGTGCCAGCAACCGACCGGGACTAGCAGTAAACCGTCAGTTCTTC; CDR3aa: CASNRPGLAVNRQFF
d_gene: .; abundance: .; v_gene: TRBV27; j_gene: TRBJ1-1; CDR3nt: TGTGCCAGCAGTTTATCCGCGGGAGTGAACACTGAAGCTTTCTTT; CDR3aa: CASSLSAGVNTEAFF
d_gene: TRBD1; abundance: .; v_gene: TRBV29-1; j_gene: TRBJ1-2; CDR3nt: TGCAGCGTTTGGGACAGCCTTAACTATGGCTACACCTTC; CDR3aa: CSVWDSLNYGYTF
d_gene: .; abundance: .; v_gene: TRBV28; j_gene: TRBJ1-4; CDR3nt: TGTGCCAGCAGGACCCCTTCGGGTTTAAATGAAAAACTGTTTTTT; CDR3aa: CASRTPSGLNEKLFF
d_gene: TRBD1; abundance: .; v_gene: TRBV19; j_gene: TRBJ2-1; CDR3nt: TGTGCCAGTAGTATAGATCCCGGGACAGGGAGGGAGTTCTTC; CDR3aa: CASSIDPGTGREFF
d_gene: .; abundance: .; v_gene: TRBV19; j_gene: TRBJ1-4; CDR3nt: TGTGCCAGTAGTATACGAAGGGAGGCTAATGAAAAACTGTTTTTT; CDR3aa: CASSIRREANEKLFF
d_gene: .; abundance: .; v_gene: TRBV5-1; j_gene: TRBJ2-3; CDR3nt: TGCGCCAGCGGAGGGAATACGCAGTATTTT; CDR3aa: CASGGNTQYF